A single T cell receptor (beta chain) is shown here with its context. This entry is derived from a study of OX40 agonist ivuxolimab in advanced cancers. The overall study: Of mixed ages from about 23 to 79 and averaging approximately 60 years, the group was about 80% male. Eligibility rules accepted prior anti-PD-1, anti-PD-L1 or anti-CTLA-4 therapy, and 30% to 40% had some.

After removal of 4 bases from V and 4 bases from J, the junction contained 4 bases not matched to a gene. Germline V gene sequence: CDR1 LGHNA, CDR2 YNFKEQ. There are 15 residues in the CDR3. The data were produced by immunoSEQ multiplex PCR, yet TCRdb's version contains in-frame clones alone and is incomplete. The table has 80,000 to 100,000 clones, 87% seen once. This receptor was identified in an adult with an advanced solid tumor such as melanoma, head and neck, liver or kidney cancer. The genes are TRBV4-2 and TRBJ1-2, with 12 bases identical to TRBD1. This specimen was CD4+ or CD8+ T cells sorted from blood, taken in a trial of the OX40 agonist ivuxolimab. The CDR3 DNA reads TGTGCCAGCAGCCGGGACAGGGGGCAAGGCTATGGCTACACCTTC. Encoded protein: CASSRDRGQGYGYTF.